The T cell receptor (beta chain) described here comes from a study of blood T cell repertoires in COVID-19. The CDR3 runs to 18 residues. The V gene lost 5 bases and the J gene lost 6 bases, with 25 bases spanning the gap. Germline V gives CDR1 LNHDA, CDR2 SQIVND (reference sequence). This clone was observed once. Libraries were prepared by immunoSEQ multiplex PCR; TCRdb keeps only in-frame clonotypes and omits some of them. The profile shows about 400,000 clones, just under 90% of them singletons. V is TRBV19 and J is TRBJ2-2; possible D gene TRBD1, 6 bases. The specimen sequenced was PBMCs or T cells enriched from blood (not recorded which). This receptor was obtained from a woman aged 25 to 39 who had recovered from COVID-19. The CDR3 DNA is TGTGCCAGTAGTCGGGCGTCACAGGGTTTGAATATCCCCGGGGAGCTGTTTTTT. This codes for CASSRASQGLNIPGELFF.